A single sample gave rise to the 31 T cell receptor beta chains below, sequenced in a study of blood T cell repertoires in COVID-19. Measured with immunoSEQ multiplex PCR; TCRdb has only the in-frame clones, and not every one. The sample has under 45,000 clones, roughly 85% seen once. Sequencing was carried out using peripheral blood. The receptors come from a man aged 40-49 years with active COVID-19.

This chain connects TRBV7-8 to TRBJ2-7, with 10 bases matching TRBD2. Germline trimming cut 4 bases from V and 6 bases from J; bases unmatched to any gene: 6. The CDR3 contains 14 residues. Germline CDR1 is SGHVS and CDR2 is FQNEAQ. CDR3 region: CASSYGTSAREQYF. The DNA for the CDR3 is TGTGCCAGCAGCTACGGGACTAGCGCGCGCGAGCAGTACTTC.

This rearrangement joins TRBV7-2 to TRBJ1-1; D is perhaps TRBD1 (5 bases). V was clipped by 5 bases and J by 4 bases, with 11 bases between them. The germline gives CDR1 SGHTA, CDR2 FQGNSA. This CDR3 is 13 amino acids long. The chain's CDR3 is CASSLGGSTEAFF. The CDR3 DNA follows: TGTGCCAGCAGCCTCGGGGGGAGCACTGAAGCTTTCTTT.

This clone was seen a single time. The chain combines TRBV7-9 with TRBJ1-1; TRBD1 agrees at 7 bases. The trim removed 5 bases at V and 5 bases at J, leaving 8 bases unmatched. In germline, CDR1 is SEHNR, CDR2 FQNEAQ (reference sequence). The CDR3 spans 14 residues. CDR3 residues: CASSPAGGITEAFF. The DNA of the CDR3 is TGTGCCAGCAGCCCTGCAGGGGGAATAACTGAAGCTTTCTTT.

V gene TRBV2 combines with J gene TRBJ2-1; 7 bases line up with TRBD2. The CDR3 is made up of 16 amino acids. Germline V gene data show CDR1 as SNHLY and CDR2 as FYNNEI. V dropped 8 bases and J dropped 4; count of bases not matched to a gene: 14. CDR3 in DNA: TGTGCCAGCGGCGCGGGGGACGGTACTCGGTACAATGAGCAGTTCTTC. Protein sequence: CASGAGDGTRYNEQFF.

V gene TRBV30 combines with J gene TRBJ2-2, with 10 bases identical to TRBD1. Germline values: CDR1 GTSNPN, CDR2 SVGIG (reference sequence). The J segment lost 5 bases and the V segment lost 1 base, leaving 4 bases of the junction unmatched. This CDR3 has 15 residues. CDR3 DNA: TGTGCCTGGAGTGCGGACAGGGGGGGGACCGGGGAGCTGTTTTTT. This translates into CAWSADRGGTGELFF.

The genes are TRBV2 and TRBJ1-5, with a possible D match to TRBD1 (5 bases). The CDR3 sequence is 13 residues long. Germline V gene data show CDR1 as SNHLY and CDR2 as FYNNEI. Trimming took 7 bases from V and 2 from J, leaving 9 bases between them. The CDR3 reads CASKVQGNQPQHF. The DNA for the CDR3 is TGTGCCAGCAAGGTACAGGGCAATCAGCCCCAGCATTTT.

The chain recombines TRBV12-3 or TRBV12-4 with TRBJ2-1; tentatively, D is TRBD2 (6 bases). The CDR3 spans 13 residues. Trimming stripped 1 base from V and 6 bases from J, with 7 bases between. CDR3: CASSLVGGNEQFF. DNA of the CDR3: TGTGCCAGCAGTTTAGTGGGGGGCAATGAGCAGTTCTTC.

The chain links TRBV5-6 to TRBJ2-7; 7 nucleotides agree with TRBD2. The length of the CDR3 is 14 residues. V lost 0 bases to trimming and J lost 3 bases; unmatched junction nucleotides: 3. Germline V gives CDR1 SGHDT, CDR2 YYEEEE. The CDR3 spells CASSLATGGYEQYF. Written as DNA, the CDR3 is TGTGCCAGCAGCTTGGCGACGGGGGGCTACGAGCAGTACTTC.

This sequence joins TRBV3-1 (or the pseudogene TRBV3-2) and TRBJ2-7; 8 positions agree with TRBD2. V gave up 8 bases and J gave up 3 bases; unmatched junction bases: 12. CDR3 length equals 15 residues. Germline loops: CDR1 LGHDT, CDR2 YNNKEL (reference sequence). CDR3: CASRPTAGGYYEQYF. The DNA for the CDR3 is TGTGCCAGCCGACCGACGGCGGGAGGATACTACGAGCAGTACTTC.

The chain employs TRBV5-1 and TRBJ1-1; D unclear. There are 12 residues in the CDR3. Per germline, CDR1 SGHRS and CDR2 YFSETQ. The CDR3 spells CVLSEVTTEAFF. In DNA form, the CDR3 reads TGCGTCCTCTCTGAGGTAACCACTGAAGCTTTCTTT.

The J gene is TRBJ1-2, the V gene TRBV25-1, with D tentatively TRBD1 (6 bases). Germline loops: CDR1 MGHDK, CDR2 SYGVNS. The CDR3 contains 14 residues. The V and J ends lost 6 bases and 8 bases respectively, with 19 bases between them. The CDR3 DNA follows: TGTGCCAGCAGCTCAACAGGGACCCAGGGGGGCTACACCTTC. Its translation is CASSSTGTQGGYTF.

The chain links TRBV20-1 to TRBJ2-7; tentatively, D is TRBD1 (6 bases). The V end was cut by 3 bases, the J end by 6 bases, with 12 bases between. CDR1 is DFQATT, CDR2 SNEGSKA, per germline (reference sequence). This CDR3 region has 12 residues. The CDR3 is CSASLQGFEQYF. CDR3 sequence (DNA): TGCAGTGCTAGTTTACAGGGTTTCGAGCAGTACTTC.

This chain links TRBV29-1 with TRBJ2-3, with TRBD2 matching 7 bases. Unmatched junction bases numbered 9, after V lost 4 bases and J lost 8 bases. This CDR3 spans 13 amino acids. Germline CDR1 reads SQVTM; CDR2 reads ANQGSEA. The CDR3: CSVVEGGSGTQYF. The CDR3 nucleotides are TGCAGCGTTGTGGAGGGAGGGTCAGGTACGCAGTATTTT.

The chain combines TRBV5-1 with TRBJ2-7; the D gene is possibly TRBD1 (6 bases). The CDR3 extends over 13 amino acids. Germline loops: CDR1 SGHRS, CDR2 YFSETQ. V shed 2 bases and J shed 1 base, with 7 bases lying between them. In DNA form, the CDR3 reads TGCGCCAGCAGCTTAACAGGGTCCTACGAGCAGTACTTC. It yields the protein CASSLTGSYEQYF.

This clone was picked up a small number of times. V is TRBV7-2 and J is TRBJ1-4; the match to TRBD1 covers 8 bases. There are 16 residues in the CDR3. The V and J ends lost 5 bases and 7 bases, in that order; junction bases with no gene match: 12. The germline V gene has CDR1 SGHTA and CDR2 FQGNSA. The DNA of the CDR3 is TGTGCCAGCAGCCGGGGAGACAGGGGCGGCGGTGAAAAACTGTTTTTT. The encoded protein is CASSRGDRGGGEKLFF. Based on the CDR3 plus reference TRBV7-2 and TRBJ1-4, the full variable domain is GAGVSQSPSNKVTEKGKDVELRCDPISGHTALYWYRQSLGQGLEFLIYFQGNSAPDKSGLPSDRFSAERTGGSVSTLTIQRTQQEDSAVYLCASSRGDRGGGEKLFFGSGTQLSVL.

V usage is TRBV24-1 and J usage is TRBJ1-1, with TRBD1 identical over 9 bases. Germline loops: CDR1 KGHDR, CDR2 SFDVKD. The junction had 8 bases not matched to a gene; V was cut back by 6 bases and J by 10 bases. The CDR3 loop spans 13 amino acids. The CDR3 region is CATSTGQGDGAFF. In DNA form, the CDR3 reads TGTGCCACCAGTACGGGACAGGGCGACGGAGCTTTCTTT.

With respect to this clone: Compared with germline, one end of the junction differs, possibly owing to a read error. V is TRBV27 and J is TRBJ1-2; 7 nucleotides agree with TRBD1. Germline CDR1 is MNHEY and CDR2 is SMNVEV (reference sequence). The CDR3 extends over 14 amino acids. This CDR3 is CASSLSGTVYGYTF. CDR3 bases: TGTGCCAGCAGTCTATCCGGGACAGTATATGGCTACACCTTC.

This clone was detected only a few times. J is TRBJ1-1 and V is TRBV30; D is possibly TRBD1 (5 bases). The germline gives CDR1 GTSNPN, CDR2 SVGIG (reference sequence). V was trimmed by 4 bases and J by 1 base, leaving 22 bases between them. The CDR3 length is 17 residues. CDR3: CAWIPLPGAGGNTEAFF. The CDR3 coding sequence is TGTGCCTGGATACCTCTCCCCGGAGCGGGGGGGAACACTGAAGCTTTCTTT.

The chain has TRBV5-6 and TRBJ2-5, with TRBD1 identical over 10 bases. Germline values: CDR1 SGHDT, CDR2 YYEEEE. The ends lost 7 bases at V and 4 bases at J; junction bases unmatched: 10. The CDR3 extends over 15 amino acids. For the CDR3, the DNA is TGTGCCAGCCAAAGCGGGACAGGGGTCCGAGAGACCCAGTACTTC. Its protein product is CASQSGTGVRETQYF.

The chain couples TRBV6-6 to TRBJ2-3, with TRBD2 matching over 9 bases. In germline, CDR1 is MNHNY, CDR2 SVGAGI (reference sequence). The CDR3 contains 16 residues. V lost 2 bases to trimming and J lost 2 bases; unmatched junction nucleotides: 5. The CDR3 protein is CASSYGLAGNTDTQYF. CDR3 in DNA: TGTGCCAGCAGTTACGGTCTAGCGGGAAACACAGATACGCAGTATTTT.

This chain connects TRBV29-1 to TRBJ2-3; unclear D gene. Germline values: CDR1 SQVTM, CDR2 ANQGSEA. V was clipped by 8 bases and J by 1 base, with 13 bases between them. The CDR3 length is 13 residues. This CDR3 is CSLGSTRTDTQYF. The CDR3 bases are TGCAGCCTCGGGTCTACCCGCACAGATACGCAGTATTTT.

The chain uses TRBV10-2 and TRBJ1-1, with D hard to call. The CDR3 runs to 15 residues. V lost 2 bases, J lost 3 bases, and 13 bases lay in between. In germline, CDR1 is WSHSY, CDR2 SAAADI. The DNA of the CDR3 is TGCGCCAGCAGTGAGGGGCCGGGCGGGGACACTGAAGCTTTCTTT. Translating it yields CASSEGPGGDTEAFF.

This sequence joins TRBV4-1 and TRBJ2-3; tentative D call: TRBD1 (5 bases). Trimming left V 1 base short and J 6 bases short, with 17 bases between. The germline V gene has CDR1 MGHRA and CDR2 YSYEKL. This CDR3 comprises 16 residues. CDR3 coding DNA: TGCGCCAGCAGCCAAGGCCAGGGAATGTTTGGGGATACGCAGTATTTT. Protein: CASSQGQGMFGDTQYF.

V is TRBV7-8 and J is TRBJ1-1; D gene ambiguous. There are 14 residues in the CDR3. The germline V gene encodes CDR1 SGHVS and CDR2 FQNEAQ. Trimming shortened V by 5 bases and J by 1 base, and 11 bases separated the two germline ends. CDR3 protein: CASSLSSGNTEAFF. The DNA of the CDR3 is TGTGCCAGCAGCCTTAGTAGTGGGAACACTGAAGCTTTCTTT.

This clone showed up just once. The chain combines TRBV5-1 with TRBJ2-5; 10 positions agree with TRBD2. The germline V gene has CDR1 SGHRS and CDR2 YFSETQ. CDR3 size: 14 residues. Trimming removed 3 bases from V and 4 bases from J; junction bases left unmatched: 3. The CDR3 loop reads CASSSWTSGETQYF. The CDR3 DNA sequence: TGCGCCAGCAGCTCATGGACTAGCGGAGAGACCCAGTACTTC. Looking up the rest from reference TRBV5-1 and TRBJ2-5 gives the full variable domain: KAGVTQTPRYLIKTRGQQVTLSCSPISGHRSVSWYQQTPGQGLQFLFEYFSETQRNKGNFPGRFSGRQFSNSRSEMNVSTLELGDSALYLCASSSWTSGETQYFGPGTRLLVL.

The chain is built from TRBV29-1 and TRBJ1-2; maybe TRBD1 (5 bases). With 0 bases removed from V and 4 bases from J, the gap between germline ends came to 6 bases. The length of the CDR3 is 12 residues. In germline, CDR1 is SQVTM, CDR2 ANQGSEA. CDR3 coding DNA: TGCAGCGTTGAAGAAGGGGCCTATGGCTACACCTTC. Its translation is CSVEEGAYGYTF.

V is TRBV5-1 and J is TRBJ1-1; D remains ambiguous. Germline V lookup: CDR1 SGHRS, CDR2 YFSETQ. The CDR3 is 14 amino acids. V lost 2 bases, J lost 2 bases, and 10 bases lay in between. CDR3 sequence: CASSFADLNTEAFF. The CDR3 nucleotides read TGCGCCAGCAGCTTTGCTGATCTAAACACTGAAGCTTTCTTT.

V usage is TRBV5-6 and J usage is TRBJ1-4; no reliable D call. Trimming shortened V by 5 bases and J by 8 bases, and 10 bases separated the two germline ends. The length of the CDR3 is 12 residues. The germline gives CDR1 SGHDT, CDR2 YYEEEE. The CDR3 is CASSSLGEKLFF. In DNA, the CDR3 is TGTGCCAGCAGTTCCCTCGGGGAAAAACTGTTTTTT.

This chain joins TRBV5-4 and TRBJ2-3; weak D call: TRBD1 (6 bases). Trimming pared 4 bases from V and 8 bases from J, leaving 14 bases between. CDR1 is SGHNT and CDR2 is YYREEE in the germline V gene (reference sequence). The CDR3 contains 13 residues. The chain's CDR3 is CASSATGSGTQYF. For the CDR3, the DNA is TGTGCCAGCAGCGCAACAGGGTCAGGTACGCAGTATTTT.

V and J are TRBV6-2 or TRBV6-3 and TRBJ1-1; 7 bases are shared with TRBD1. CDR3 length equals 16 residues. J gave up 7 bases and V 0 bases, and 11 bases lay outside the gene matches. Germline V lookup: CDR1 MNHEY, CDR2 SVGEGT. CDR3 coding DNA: TGTGCCAGCAGTTACTCCTGGGTTGGGACAGAGCTTGAAGCTTTCTTT. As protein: CASSYSWVGTELEAFF.

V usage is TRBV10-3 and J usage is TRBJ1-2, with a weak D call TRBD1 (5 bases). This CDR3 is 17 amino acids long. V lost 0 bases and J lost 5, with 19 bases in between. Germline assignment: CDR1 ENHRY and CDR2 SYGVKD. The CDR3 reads CAISESNPGGSTYGYTF. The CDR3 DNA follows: TGTGCCATCAGTGAGTCGAATCCGGGGGGATCGACTTATGGCTACACCTTC.